This is a list of T cell receptor beta chains from one sample in a study of blood T cell repertoires in COVID-19. The repertoire was sequenced with immunoSEQ multiplex PCR; TCRdb's copy has only in-frame clones and lacks some. The table has tens of thousands of clones, 80% to 90% seen once. The source material was peripheral blood. The receptors were sampled from a woman in her 70s with acute or convalescent COVID-19. Both conserved end residues are part of each CDR3. D genes are given only for firm matches. For some rows the clone size is stated as once, few or many, or as a class when expanded; others skip it.

TRBD2	TRBV9	TRBJ2-1	NA	CASSVDLGLNNEQFF	TGTGCCAGCAGCGTAGACCTGGGACTAAACAATGAGCAGTTCTTC
TRBD1	TRBV5-6	TRBJ2-3	NA	CASSLAPGQAKTDTQYF	TGTGCCAGCAGCTTGGCGCCAGGACAGGCGAAGACAGATACGCAGTATTTT
TRBD2	TRBV19	TRBJ2-5	NA	CATRLAGVETQYF	TGTGCCACCAGACTAGCGGGAGTCGAGACCCAGTACTTC
TRBD1	TRBV7-2	TRBJ1-6	NA	CASSTIPGTENSPLHF	TGTGCCAGCAGCACCATTCCCGGGACAGAAAATTCACCCCTCCACTTT
NA	TRBV3-1/TRBV3-2	TRBJ2-6	NA	CASRTEGANVLTF	TGTGCCAGCAGGACAGAAGGGGCCAACGTCCTGACTTTC
NA	TRBV19	TRBJ1-4	once	CASSRTRARANEKLFF	TGTGCCAGTAGTAGGACCAGGGCTAGAGCTAATGAAAAACTGTTTTTT
NA	TRBV4-3	TRBJ2-2	NA	CASSQDFVIHTGELFF	TGCGCCAGCAGCCAAGATTTCGTTATCCACACCGGGGAGCTGTTTTTT
TRBD1	TRBV14	TRBJ2-5	NA	CASSPRLSRDRVKTQYF	TGTGCCAGCAGCCCTCGCCTCTCTCGGGACAGGGTGAAGACCCAGTACTTC
TRBD1	TRBV19	TRBJ1-2	NA	CASSIIDRVYGYTF	TGTGCCAGTAGTATAATCGACAGGGTCTATGGCTACACCTTC
NA	TRBV6-5	TRBJ1-2	NA	CATGKARGVYGYTF	TGTGCCACCGGGAAGGCGCGTGGGGTCTATGGCTACACCTTC
TRBD2	TRBV30	TRBJ2-1	NA	CAWSYGTSGSYEQFF	TGTGCCTGGAGCTACGGGACTAGCGGGAGCTATGAGCAGTTCTTC
TRBD2	TRBV11-2	TRBJ2-3	NA	CASSSLERGGSDTQYF	TGTGCCAGCAGCTCCCTAGAGCGGGGGGGATCAGATACGCAGTATTTT
NA	TRBV7-9	TRBJ1-1	NA	CASSPGINTEAFF	TGTGCCAGCAGCCCAGGGATAAACACTGAAGCTTTCTTT
NA	TRBV3-1/TRBV3-2	TRBJ2-2	NA	CASSQISGRQNTGELFF	TGTGCCAGCAGCCAGATCTCGGGGAGACAGAACACCGGGGAGCTGTTTTTT
NA	TRBV28	TRBJ1-4	NA	CASSLAAATTTNEKLFF	TGTGCCAGCAGTTTGGCGGCAGCTACCACAACTAATGAAAAACTGTTTTTT
NA	TRBV18	TRBJ1-5	NA	CASSPAGQPQHF	TGTGCCAGCTCACCAGCTGGCCAGCCCCAGCATTTT
TRBD1	TRBV19	TRBJ1-5	NA	CATGTVIYQPQHF	TGTGCAACTGGGACAGTTATTTATCAGCCCCAGCATTTT
NA	TRBV7-2	TRBJ2-6	once	CASSLVSSSGANVLTF	TGTGCCAGCAGCTTAGTTAGCTCGTCTGGGGCCAACGTCCTGACTTTC
NA	TRBV7-8	TRBJ2-1	NA	CASSLQDNEQFF	TGTGCCAGCAGCTTACAGGACAATGAGCAGTTCTTC
NA	TRBV11-2	TRBJ2-1	NA	CASSSKLNEQFF	TGTGCCAGCAGCTCGAAACTAAATGAGCAGTTCTTC
NA	TRBV5-1	TRBJ1-4	NA	CASSLGVQGSNEKLFF	TGCGCCAGCAGCCTTGGGGTTCAGGGCTCCAATGAAAAACTGTTTTTT
TRBD2	TRBV7-9	TRBJ2-3	NA	CASSLGLAGASADTQYF	TGTGCCAGCAGCTTGGGACTAGCGGGAGCATCTGCAGATACGCAGTATTTT
NA	TRBV5-1	TRBJ1-6	NA	CASRWSAGDNSPLHF	TGCGCCAGCAGATGGTCGGCAGGGGATAATTCACCCCTCCACTTT
NA	TRBV7-9	TRBJ2-1	NA	CASSFQGSNEQFF	TGTGCCAGCAGCTTCCAGGGAAGCAATGAGCAGTTCTTC
NA	TRBV7-9	TRBJ1-1	NA	CASSFITGNTEAFF	TGTGCCAGCAGCTTCATTACAGGGAACACTGAAGCTTTCTTT
NA	TRBV2	TRBJ2-5	NA	CASSEAPLQETQYF	TGTGCCAGCAGTGAAGCCCCACTGCAAGAGACCCAGTACTTC
TRBD2	TRBV30	TRBJ2-1	NA	CAWSWREGHEQFF	TGTGCCTGGAGTTGGCGGGAGGGCCATGAGCAGTTCTTC
NA	TRBV9	TRBJ1-1	NA	CASSVDFRGEAFF	TGTGCCAGCAGCGTAGATTTCAGGGGTGAAGCTTTCTTT
NA	TRBV9	TRBJ2-1	NA	CASSVEDSSYNEQFF	TGTGCCAGCAGCGTAGAGGACAGCTCCTACAATGAGCAGTTCTTC
NA	TRBV19	TRBJ1-2	NA	CASSRSWEDYGYTF	TGTGCCAGTAGTAGATCTTGGGAGGACTATGGCTACACCTTC
TRBD1	TRBV18	TRBJ2-6	NA	CASSRSGTGAAGANVLTF	TGTGCCAGCTCACGATCCGGGACAGGGGCGGCTGGGGCCAACGTCCTGACTTTC
TRBD1	TRBV24-1	TRBJ2-2	NA	CATSDPGDRGVELFF	TGTGCCACCAGTGATCCAGGGGACAGGGGGGTAGAGCTGTTTTTT
TRBD2	TRBV7-9	TRBJ2-3	few	CASSTGTSGTDTQYF	TGTGCCAGCAGCACCGGGACTAGCGGTACAGATACGCAGTATTTT
NA	TRBV5-1	TRBJ2-2	NA	CASSLRGATGELFF	TGCGCCAGCAGCTTGCGGGGGGCCACCGGGGAGCTGTTTTTT
NA	TRBV7-9	TRBJ1-6	NA	CASSPRQASNSPLHF	TGTGCCAGCAGCCCGAGACAGGCCTCTAATTCACCCCTCCACTTT
NA	TRBV6-1	TRBJ2-1	NA	CASSEAPGSYNEQFF	TGTGCCAGCAGTGAAGCGCCAGGGTCCTACAATGAGCAGTTCTTC
NA	TRBV19	TRBJ2-3	NA	CASSMRVINTDTQYF	TGTGCCAGTAGTATGCGGGTAATAAACACAGATACGCAGTATTTT
NA	TRBV6-2/TRBV6-3	TRBJ2-6	NA	CASSPTGVQGEKGANVLTF	TGTGCCAGCAGCCCAACAGGAGTTCAAGGAGAAAAGGGGGCCAACGTCCTGACTTTC
TRBD1	TRBV6-6	TRBJ2-5	NA	CASNDRDEGETQYF	TGTGCCAGCAACGACAGGGACGAAGGAGAGACCCAGTACTTC
NA	TRBV19	TRBJ1-5	NA	CASSPRAAYSNQPQHF	TGTGCCAGTAGTCCCAGGGCGGCGTATAGCAATCAGCCCCAGCATTTT
TRBD2	TRBV9	TRBJ2-1	NA	CASSVGLAGGPTYNEQFF	TGTGCCAGCAGCGTGGGACTAGCGGGAGGGCCTACCTACAATGAGCAGTTCTTC
NA	TRBV28	TRBJ1-4	NA	CASSLTLGSTRNEKLFF	TGTGCCAGCAGTTTAACCCTAGGATCGACCCGAAATGAAAAACTGTTTTTT
TRBD2	TRBV6-4	TRBJ2-6	NA	CASSEGGSHSGANVLTF	TGTGCCAGCAGTGAGGGGGGGTCCCACTCTGGGGCCAACGTCCTGACTTTC
TRBD1	TRBV7-2	TRBJ1-4	NA	CASSPHGRGSFATNEKLFF	TGTGCCAGCAGCCCCCACGGCAGGGGGTCCTTTGCAACTAATGAAAAACTGTTTTTT
TRBD2	TRBV27	TRBJ2-5	NA	CASSLSPAGRMETQYF	TGTGCCAGCAGTTTATCGCCAGCGGGGCGCATGGAGACCCAGTACTTC
TRBD1	TRBV27	TRBJ2-1	NA	CASSRQGTEQFF	TGTGCCAGCAGCCGACAGGGCACTGAGCAGTTCTTC
TRBD2	TRBV5-1	TRBJ2-3	NA	CASAGTSGTDTQYF	TGCGCCAGCGCCGGGACTAGCGGCACAGATACGCAGTATTTT
NA	TRBV5-1	TRBJ2-5	NA	CASSFIGTAEETQYF	TGCGCCAGCAGCTTCATTGGGACTGCTGAGGAGACCCAGTACTTC
NA	TRBV7-2	TRBJ2-5	NA	CASSPAGEQETQYF	TGTGCCAGCAGCCCAGCGGGCGAACAAGAGACCCAGTACTTC
TRBD1	TRBV9	TRBJ2-2	NA	CASSVRDRLNTGELFF	TGTGCCAGCAGCGTCCGGGACAGACTAAACACCGGGGAGCTGTTTTTT
NA	TRBV5-1	TRBJ2-2	NA	CASSLVLGGDTGELFF	TGCGCCAGCAGCTTGGTTCTGGGGGGTGACACCGGGGAGCTGTTTTTT
TRBD1	TRBV6-5	TRBJ1-2	NA	CANQNRGGGYTF	TGTGCCAACCAAAACAGGGGCGGAGGCTACACCTTC
NA	TRBV4-1	TRBJ1-1	NA	CASSQEQWNTEAFF	TGCGCCAGCAGCCAAGAACAATGGAACACTGAAGCTTTCTTT